Sequencing of this TCR beta chain was carried out in a study of multiple sclerosis patients with progressive multifocal leukoencephalopathy. Study outcomes and limitations: Expanded clones at PML onset predated and persisted through natalizumab therapy.

As concerns this clone: The antigen is unknown.

This sample's time point: before natalizumab initiation. V was shortened by 0 bases and J by 5 bases, with 10 bases between the two germline ends. The CDR3 is made up of 14 amino acids. Per the germline V gene, CDR1 is LGHNA and CDR2 is YSLEER. TCRdb's copy holds only in-frame clones and misses some; the assay was immunoSEQ multiplex PCR. Of some 30,000 clones in the sample, 92% were seen once. This TCR came from a young man with multiple sclerosis. The material sequenced was PBMCs. The chain couples TRBV4-3 to TRBJ1-1; tentatively, D is TRBD1 (5 bases). CDR3 sequence (DNA): TGCGCCAGCAGCCAAGACAGGGTACGGACTGAAGCTTTCTTT. Translating it yields CASSQDRVRTEAFF.